The rows below give T cell receptor beta chains drawn from one sample of a study of graft-versus-host responses after intestinal transplantation. Using immunoSEQ multiplex PCR, the repertoire was profiled, and TCRdb retains in-frame clones only, with some absent. The sample consists of under 45,000 clones, about 90% of them appearing once. The starting material was PBMCs, obtained almost 270 days after transplant. The receptors were sampled from a human patient who received an intestinal transplant, so some T cells may come from the graft donor. CDR3s include the opening cysteine and the closing phenylalanine or tryptophan. The D gene is left open where the match is weak. Rows give clone size only sometimes, using once, few, many, or a class for an expanded clone.

j_call d_call v_call clone_size cdr3_nt cdr3_aa
TRBJ2-1 . TRBV5-1 . TGCGCCAGCAGCTTGCGGGGACACCTCTCCTACAATGAGCAGTTCTTC CASSLRGHLSYNEQFF
TRBJ2-7 TRBD1 TRBV19 . TGTGCCAGTAGTTCACCGGGACAGGGAACCTACGAGCAGTGCTTC CASSSPGQGTYEQCF
TRBJ2-1 . TRBV10-1 . TGCGCCAGCAGTGATGGATACAATGAGCAGTTCTTC CASSDGYNEQFF
TRBJ2-5 TRBD2 TRBV19 . TGTGCCAGTAGTATGTCCGGGGTAGCGGGGGCCTCGGAGCAGTACTTC CASSMSGVAGASEQYF
TRBJ2-7 . TRBV5-5 . TGTGCCAGCAGCTTGTCGTTGGGGTACGAGCAGTACTTC CASSLSLGYEQYF
TRBJ1-2 . TRBV2 . TGTGCCACCCGAGCGAGAGCACACTATGGCTACACCTTC CATRARAHYGYTF
TRBJ1-2 . TRBV6-5 . TGTGCCAGCACTAAGGGGGACAACTATGGCTACACCTTC CASTKGDNYGYTF
TRBJ2-1 . TRBV9 . TGTGCCAGCAGCGTAGGAGGGGGGAGCTCCTACAATGAGCAGTTCTTC CASSVGGGSSYNEQFF
TRBJ1-2 TRBD1 TRBV6-5 . TGTGCCAGCAGTTACAGGGACAGGGGCGACTATGGCTACACCTTC CASSYRDRGDYGYTF
TRBJ1-1 . TRBV30 . TGTGCCTGGAGGCCCGGGACTTTTCCTGAAGCTTTCTTT CAWRPGTFPEAFF
TRBJ2-7 . TRBV1 once TGCACCAGCAGCCAAGGGGAACTAGCGGGGGGCTACGAGCAGTACTTC CTSSQGELAGGYEQYF
TRBJ2-7 . TRBV5-1 . TGCGCCAGCAGCTTGGAATTCCCGGTCTACGAGCAGTACTTC CASSLEFPVYEQYF
TRBJ1-1 . TRBV11-3 . TGTGCCAGCAGCCTCCTTACAGTGGGAACTGAAGCTTTCTTT CASSLLTVGTEAFF
TRBJ2-1 . TRBV15 . TGTGCCACCAGCAGAGAGTTTGGAGACTGGTCCTACAATGAGCAGTTCTTC CATSREFGDWSYNEQFF
TRBJ2-1 TRBD2 TRBV2 . TGTGCCAGCAGGGCGACTAGCGGGGGGTTCAATGAGCAGTTCTTC CASRATSGGFNEQFF
TRBJ2-1 TRBD1 TRBV5-1 . TGCGCCAGCAGCACAGGGGATACTGAGCAGTTCTTC CASSTGDTEQFF
TRBJ1-2 . TRBV9 . TGTGCCAGCAGCTCGAGCGCGGGACACTCCTATGGCTACACCTTC CASSSSAGHSYGYTF
TRBJ2-7 TRBD2 TRBV6-1 . TGTGCCAGCAGTCTAAGGCGGGGGGGCCCCTACGAGCAGTACTTC CASSLRRGGPYEQYF
TRBJ2-3 TRBD1 TRBV18 . TGTGCCAGCTCACCCCGGACAGGGGATACGCAGTATTTT CASSPRTGDTQYF
TRBJ2-3 . TRBV9 . TGTGCCAGCAGCGTGATAACAGATACGCAGTATTTT CASSVITDTQYF
TRBJ2-7 . TRBV4-1 . TGCGCCAGCAGTCAGGAGGGGATGGGCGAGCAGTACTTC CASSQEGMGEQYF
TRBJ1-6 . TRBV10-2 . TGCGCCAGCAGTGCATCACAGGGAGATTCACCCCTCCACTTT CASSASQGDSPLHF
TRBJ1-1 . TRBV6-5 . TGTGCCAGCAGTGTCCCTTTACTCACTGAAGCTTTCTTT CASSVPLLTEAFF
TRBJ2-2 . TRBV19 . TGTGCCAGTAGTCCTAGTGGCACCGGGGAGCTGTTTTTT CASSPSGTGELFF
TRBJ2-7 . TRBV9 . TGTGCCAGCAGCGGGGTTTACTACGAGCAGTACTTC CASSGVYYEQYF
TRBJ2-7 TRBD1 TRBV19 . TGTGCCAGTAGTACGGGACAGGGGGCCTACGAGCAGTACTTC CASSTGQGAYEQYF
TRBJ2-4 . TRBV6-5 . TGTGCCAGCAGTTCGGAGGACCGGGACATTCAGTACTTC CASSSEDRDIQYF
TRBJ2-5 . TRBV11-2 . TGTGCCAGCAGCCACCACCACAAGCTTTTCCAAGAGACCCAGTACTTC CASSHHHKLFQETQYF
TRBJ1-1 . TRBV19 . TGTGCCAGTAGTAGAATGAGAGGCGCCGACAGCACTGAAGCTTTCTTT CASSRMRGADSTEAFF
TRBJ1-3 . TRBV19 few TGTGCCAGTAGCGTATCCGGAAACACCATATATTTT CASSVSGNTIYF
TRBJ2-7 TRBD2 TRBV5-1 . TGCGCCAGCAGCCAATTTCATAATAGCGGGGGGGCCCACGAGCAGTACTTC CASSQFHNSGGAHEQYF
TRBJ1-2 TRBD1 TRBV30 . TGTGCCTGGAGTACGAAGACAGGGCCCGCTTGGGGCTACACCTTC CAWSTKTGPAWGYTF
TRBJ2-1 . TRBV6-6 . TGTGCCAGCAGGGCCCCACTCACGGGTAAGCAGTTCTTC CASRAPLTGKQFF
TRBJ2-3 . TRBV15 . TGTGCCACCAGCGACGACAGAACAGATACGCAGTATTTT CATSDDRTDTQYF
TRBJ2-5 . TRBV7-9 . TGTGCCAGCAGCTTAGCGCCTGGATTGGGGGAGACCCAGTACTTC CASSLAPGLGETQYF
TRBJ1-1 . TRBV19 . TGTGCCAGTAGTATAGAACCTAACACTGAAGCTTTCTTT CASSIEPNTEAFF
TRBJ1-2 . TRBV27 . TGTGCCAGCAGTCTTACCCAGTATTCCCCCTATGGCTACACCTTC CASSLTQYSPYGYTF
TRBJ2-5 TRBD2 TRBV2 . TGTGCCAGCAGTTTAGCGGGGGCCTTACAAGAGACCCAGTACTTC CASSLAGALQETQYF
TRBJ1-4 . TRBV15 . TGTGCCACCAGCAGAACGCCAGATGAAAAACTGTTTTTT CATSRTPDEKLFF
TRBJ2-7 TRBD2 TRBV6-1 . TGTGCCAGCAGTGAAGTAACTAGCGGGGGGACCTCCCACGAGCAGTACTTC CASSEVTSGGTSHEQYF
TRBJ1-6 TRBD1 TRBV2 . TGTGCCAGCACCCCGGGACAGGGTGAATCACCCCTCCACTTT CASTPGQGESPLHF
TRBJ2-1 . TRBV1 . TGCACCAGCAGCCAAGGGGCTCAGGACAATGAGCAGTTCTTC CTSSQGAQDNEQFF
TRBJ2-7 . TRBV5-1 . TGCGCCAGCAGCTTAGAGGGAGCTGGCTACGAGCAGTACTTC CASSLEGAGYEQYF
TRBJ1-6 . TRBV4-1 . TGCGCCAGCAGCCATCGTAGGGCTTATAATTCACCCCTCCACTTT CASSHRRAYNSPLHF
TRBJ2-2 . TRBV2 . TGTGCCACCTCACTGACAGAAGCCGGGGAGCTGTTTTTT CATSLTEAGELFF
TRBJ2-7 TRBD2 TRBV5-6 . TGTGCCAGCAGCTTGTTGGCGGGGGGGAAGTACTACGAGCAGTACTTC CASSLLAGGKYYEQYF